The 15 T cell receptor beta chains below come from one sample, sequenced in a study of cytomegalovirus exposure and HLA in healthy donors. Vbeta (60) and Jbeta (13) primers were used in the PCR. Using immunoSEQ multiplex PCR, the repertoire was profiled, and TCRdb retains in-frame clones only, with some absent. The sample has about 150,000 clones; around 65% are singletons. Specimen: PBMCs. Receptor source: a male donor in good health and CMV-seronegative.

A remark on this clone: The identical CDR3 is also encoded by other nucleotide sequences in the sample. V and J are TRBV5-1 and TRBJ1-2; TRBD1 aligns across 8 bases. The CDR3 has 14 amino acids. The germline gives CDR1 SGHRS, CDR2 YFSETQ. V lost 4 bases, J lost 0 bases, and 2 bases stayed unmatched. The CDR3 bases are TGCGCCAGCAGCCTGGACAGGGCTAACTATGGCTACACCTTC. Translated, it gives CASSLDRANYGYTF.

CDR3 residues: CASSLVRGENEQFF. The CDR3 DNA reads TGCGCCAGCAGCTTGGTCAGGGGGGAGAATGAGCAGTTCTTC. The chain uses TRBV5-1 and TRBJ2-1; a weak D match, TRBD1 (7 bases). V was trimmed by 0 bases and J by 7 bases, leaving 11 bases between them. Germline V gives CDR1 SGHRS, CDR2 YFSETQ. The CDR3 is 14 residues long.

This clone has only a few counts. V gene TRBV7-2 combines with J gene TRBJ1-4; no reliable D call. Germline CDR1 reads SGHTA; CDR2 reads FQGNSA. Trimming stripped 5 bases from V and 2 bases from J, with 12 bases between. The CDR3 consists of 15 residues. CDR3 amino acids: CASSAGEVTNEKLFF. The CDR3 nucleotides read TGTGCCAGCAGCGCGGGCGAGGTGACTAATGAAAAACTGTTTTTT.

There are a few counts of this clone. The chain joins TRBV29-1 to TRBJ2-2; 9 bases are a match to TRBD1. CDR1 is SQVTM and CDR2 is ANQGSEA in the germline V gene. V shed 6 bases, J shed 1 base, and the junction held 6 bases outside the gene matches. The CDR3 consists of 15 residues. For the CDR3, the DNA is TGCAGCGTAACTCCGGGACAGGGGAACACCGGGGAGCTGTTTTTT. This encodes CSVTPGQGNTGELFF.

CDR3 in DNA: TGCGCCAGCAGCTTCGGGACAGGGGTTGGGGAGCAGTACTTC. It specifies CASSFGTGVGEQYF. V gene TRBV5-1 combines with J gene TRBJ2-7; 10 bases agree with TRBD1. This CDR3 is built from 14 residues. V was pared by 2 bases and J by 7 bases, with 6 bases of the junction left unmatched. Per germline, CDR1 SGHRS and CDR2 YFSETQ.

The chain recombines TRBV7-8 with TRBJ1-5, with D perhaps matching TRBD1 (6 bases). The CDR3 spans 16 residues. With 1 base removed from V and 4 bases from J, the gap between germline ends came to 14 bases. CDR1 is SGHVS and CDR2 is FQNEAQ in the germline V gene. This chain's CDR3 is CASSLDPTGLNQPQHF. Here the CDR3 DNA reads TGTGCCAGCAGCTTAGATCCGACAGGTCTAAATCAGCCCCAGCATTTT.

The CDR3 loop reads CASSSTNYNEQFF. CDR3 nucleotide sequence: TGTGCCAGCAGTTCGACTAACTACAATGAGCAGTTCTTC. The chain links TRBV27 to TRBJ2-1, with D possibly matching TRBD2 (5 bases). The CDR3 is 13 residues long. Looked up from germline, CDR1 is MNHEY and CDR2 is SMNVEV (reference sequence). Between the trimmed V and J ends, which lost 4 bases and 3 bases, there was a span of 7 bases.

This clone has a handful of counts. The chain uses TRBV6-5 and TRBJ1-1; D remains unclear. The V gene lost 2 bases and the J gene lost 5 bases, with 3 bases spanning the gap. The CDR3 runs 11 residues. From germline, CDR1 is MNHEY and CDR2 SVGAGI. CDR3 bases: TGTGCCAGCAGTTACGAGACTGAAGCTTTCTTT. Protein product: CASSYETEAFF.

The gene calls are TRBV28 and TRBJ1-6; D gene ambiguous. Germline V gene sequence: CDR1 MDHEN, CDR2 SYDVKM. The CDR3 is made up of 19 amino acids. Trimming shortened V by 5 bases and J by 3 bases, and 23 bases separated the two germline ends. Written as DNA, the CDR3 is TGTGCCAGCAGTCCCTCCCCGATTCAACACCTTGTCTATAATTCACCCCTCCACTTT. It is translated as CASSPSPIQHLVYNSPLHF.

V and J are TRBV6-1 and TRBJ1-1; the match to TRBD1 covers 7 bases. Germline V gene lookup returns CDR1 MNHNS and CDR2 SASEGT. Unmatched junction bases numbered 5, after V lost 6 bases and J lost 1 base. CDR3 length: 14 residues. The CDR3 nucleotides are TGTGCCAGCAGCGCGACAGGGTCGAACACTGAAGCTTTCTTT. Amino acids: CASSATGSNTEAFF.

The chain employs TRBV14 and TRBJ1-5; no firm D call. Germline lookup yields CDR1 SGHDN and CDR2 FVKESK. The CDR3 length is 15 residues. V lost 3 bases and J lost 5, with 14 bases in between. In nucleotides, the CDR3 is TGTGCCAGCAGCCAGGAGGATAGGACCTATCAGCCCCAGCATTTT. Protein product: CASSQEDRTYQPQHF.

This clone was counted between two and nine times. The chain employs TRBV15 and TRBJ2-7, with TRBD1 matching over 10 bases. Per the germline V gene, CDR1 is LNHNV and CDR2 is YYDKDF (reference sequence). Trimming removed 3 bases from V and 5 bases from J; junction bases left unmatched: 10. This CDR3 spans 16 amino acids. CDR3: CATSREAPGQGNEQYF. In nucleotides, the CDR3 is TGTGCCACCAGCAGGGAAGCCCCGGGACAGGGGAACGAGCAGTACTTC.

The chain is built from TRBV7-8 and TRBJ2-2; 12 positions agree with TRBD2. The CDR3 totals 19 residues. Germline V gene lookup returns CDR1 SGHVS and CDR2 FQNEAQ. V gave up 5 bases and J gave up 1 base; unmatched junction bases: 11. In DNA form, the CDR3 reads TGTGCCAGCAGCCAGTGGCCTAGCGGGGGGGCCCTGAACACCGGGGAGCTGTTTTTT. This gives the protein CASSQWPSGGALNTGELFF.

The chain employs TRBV7-9 and TRBJ1-6; D remains ambiguous. In germline, CDR1 is SEHNR, CDR2 FQNEAQ (reference sequence). The length of the CDR3 is 15 residues. V was shortened by 5 bases and J by 3 bases, with 11 bases between the two germline ends. The chain's CDR3 is CASSLRVGYNSPLHF. CDR3 DNA sequence: TGTGCCAGCAGCCTTCGGGTCGGCTATAATTCACCCCTCCACTTT.

CDR3: CASSPQVNTEAFF. CDR3 DNA: TGTGCCAGCAGCCCACAGGTGAACACTGAAGCTTTCTTT. The chain joins TRBV7-9 to TRBJ1-1; a possible D gene is TRBD1 (5 bases). Trimming stripped 5 bases from V and 0 bases from J, with 7 bases between. CDR3 length equals 13 residues. Germline V gene sequence: CDR1 SEHNR, CDR2 FQNEAQ (reference sequence).